These 10 T cell receptor beta chains share one sample of origin, sequenced in a study of blood T cell repertoires in COVID-19. Data came from immunoSEQ multiplex PCR; TCRdb stores just in-frame clones and leaves some out. The data show some 52,000 clones, under 90% seen once. Sequencing used peripheral blood. The origin of the receptors is a man in his sixties or seventies with acute or convalescent COVID-19.

The chain is built from TRBV28 and TRBJ2-4; TRBD1 matches at 9 bases. Germline loops: CDR1 MDHEN, CDR2 SYDVKM. The CDR3 sequence is 13 residues long. The ends lost 8 bases at V and 9 bases at J; junction bases unmatched: 8. The CDR3 protein is CASWGQGGSIQYF. The CDR3 region has the DNA TGTGCCAGCTGGGGACAGGGAGGGAGCATTCAGTACTTC.

The chain combines TRBV4-1 with TRBJ2-2; D gene ambiguous. The V end lost 0 bases, the J end lost 7 bases, and 9 bases lay between the germline ends. The CDR3 runs to 14 residues. Germline V gene data show CDR1 as MGHRA and CDR2 as YSYEKL. The CDR3 bases are TGCGCCAGCAGCCAAGAGCCGTTCGGCGGGGAGCTGTTTTTT. It codes for CASSQEPFGGELFF.

The chain is built from TRBV4-3 and TRBJ2-3, with D tentatively TRBD2 (6 bases). Per germline, CDR1 LGHNA and CDR2 YSLEER. Trimming stripped 4 bases from V and 4 bases from J, with 9 bases between. The CDR3 length is 13 residues. In DNA form, the CDR3 reads TGCGCCAGCAGCCGGCTAGCGTCAGATACGCAGTATTTT. This sequence encodes CASSRLASDTQYF.

The chain joins TRBV2 to TRBJ2-3, with a weak D call TRBD1 (6 bases). Germline V gene sequence: CDR1 SNHLY, CDR2 FYNNEI. Deletions cut 6 bases from V and 4 bases from J, with 11 bases between. This CDR3 contains 13 residues. The CDR3 loop reads CASRIAGADTQYF. The CDR3 nucleotides are TGTGCCAGCAGGATAGCAGGGGCAGATACGCAGTATTTT. The full variable domain, with the rest looked up from reference TRBV2 and TRBJ2-3, is EPEVTQTPSHQVTQMGQEVILRCVPISNHLYFYWYRQILGQKVEFLVSFYNNEISEKSEIFDDQFSVERPDGSNFTLKIRSTKLEDSAMYFCASRIAGADTQYFGPGTRLTVL.

The CDR3 sequence: CASSKWGGGGHYGYTF. CDR3 nucleotide sequence: TGTGCCAGCAGCAAATGGGGCGGCGGGGGCCACTATGGCTACACCTTC. The V and J genes are TRBV5-8 and TRBJ1-2; D may be TRBD1 (6 bases). The CDR3 is 16 residues long. Germline V gene data show CDR1 as SGHTS and CDR2 as YDEGEE. V lost 4 bases and J lost 3, with 19 bases in between. The full variable domain, completed using reference TRBV5-8 and TRBJ1-2, is EAGVTQSPTHLIKTRGQQATLRCSPISGHTSVYWYQQALGLGLQFLLWYDEGEERNRGNFPPRFSGRQFPNYSSELNVNALELEDSALYLCASSKWGGGGHYGYTFGSGTRLTVV.

The CDR3 nucleotides are TGTGCCAGCAGTTACTGGACAGGGGCCGCGGGAGGTGAACTGTTTTTT. It encodes CASSYWTGAAGGELFF. The genes are TRBV6-5 and TRBJ1-4; 9 bases line up with TRBD1. The length of the CDR3 is 16 residues. V lost 1 base to trimming and J lost 12 bases; unmatched junction nucleotides: 12. Germline V CDR1 and CDR2: MNHEY, SVGAGI.

This chain joins TRBV18 and TRBJ1-3; no clear D. Germline lookup yields CDR1 KGHSH and CDR2 LQKENI. The CDR3 has 15 residues. Trimming cost V 3 bases and J 0 bases, with 9 bases left between them. Here the CDR3 reads CASSPPGFSGNTIYF. CDR3 nucleotides: TGTGCCAGCTCACCCCCAGGCTTCTCTGGAAACACCATATATTTT.

The V call is TRBV5-1, the J call TRBJ1-6, with 9 bases aligning to TRBD1. CDR3 size: 14 residues. Germline CDR1 SGHRS, CDR2 YFSETQ. V lost 7 bases and J lost 7; bases outside the gene matches: 6. The CDR3 reads CASGPGTGNSPLHF. The CDR3 coding sequence is TGCGCCAGCGGACCCGGGACAGGGAATTCACCCCTCCACTTT.

The genes are TRBV24-1 and TRBJ2-2; the D gene is possibly TRBD1 (5 bases). CDR1 and CDR2 from the germline V gene are KGHDR and SFDVKD. The V and J ends lost 4 bases and 6 bases respectively, with 11 bases between them. CDR3 length equals 14 residues. CDR3 loop: CATSEPRGSGELFF. In DNA form, the CDR3 reads TGTGCCACCAGTGAACCAAGGGGTTCCGGGGAGCTGTTTTTT.

The rearrangement links TRBV18 to TRBJ1-4; 11 nucleotides agree with TRBD1. CDR1 and CDR2 from the germline V gene are KGHSH and LQKENI. The CDR3 runs to 14 residues. V lost 4 bases and J lost 5; bases outside the gene matches: 0. In DNA form, the CDR3 reads TGTGCCAGCTCACGGGACAGGGGGAATGAAAAACTGTTTTTT. It encodes CASSRDRGNEKLFF.